Listed below are T cell receptor beta chains from one sample, sequenced in a study of cytotoxic CD8 clonotypes in ibrutinib-treated CLL. Using immunoSEQ multiplex PCR, the repertoire was profiled, and TCRdb retains in-frame clones only, with some absent. The top ten hold roughly two fifths of the sample, which has 50,000 to 65,000 clones, approximately 71% seen once. The source material was PBMCs, sampled after 12 months of ibrutinib treatment. These receptors all come from a human donor with chronic lymphocytic leukemia. Both conserved end residues are part of each CDR3. The D gene is left open where the match is weak. Rows may omit the clone size; those that give it use once, few, many or a size class.

v_call,d_call,clone_size,j_call,cdr3_nt,cdr3_aa
TRBV7-8,TRBD1,NA,TRBJ2-7,TGTGCCAGCAGCGTGGGGACAGGCTACTACGAGCAGTACTTC,CASSVGTGYYEQYF
TRBV5-6,TRBD2,NA,TRBJ2-5,TGTGCCAGCAGCTCGAATGTAGCGGGAGGGTCGTACCAAGAGACCCAGTACTTC,CASSSNVAGGSYQETQYF
TRBV19,NA,NA,TRBJ2-1,TGTGCCAGTAGTATTTTCTCCGGGACAACCTTGTACAATGAGCAGTTCTTC,CASSIFSGTTLYNEQFF
TRBV7-3,TRBD1,once,TRBJ2-3,TGTGCCAGCAGCTTAAGTGGACAGGGGGCAGATACGCAGTATTTT,CASSLSGQGADTQYF
TRBV9,NA,once,TRBJ2-1,TGTGCCAGCAGCGTAGAGACAGATCCATCCTACAATGAGCAGTTCTTC,CASSVETDPSYNEQFF
TRBV18,TRBD2,few,TRBJ2-6,TGTGCCAGCTCACCACGGAGCGGGAACTCTGGGGCCAACGTCCTGACTTTC,CASSPRSGNSGANVLTF
TRBV6-1,NA,NA,TRBJ1-5,TGTGCCAGCAGCTTGACTGCCGATAGCAATCAGCCCCAGCATTTT,CASSLTADSNQPQHF
TRBV7-9,NA,NA,TRBJ2-1,TGTGCCAGCAGCCAACAGGGCCAGGGGAATGAGCAGTTCTTC,CASSQQGQGNEQFF
TRBV5-4,TRBD2,NA,TRBJ2-2,TGTGCCAGCAGCTTCAAGCGGGAGGGTATCACCGGGGAGCTGTTTTTT,CASSFKREGITGELFF
TRBV9,NA,NA,TRBJ2-1,TGTGCCAGCAGCGTAGACGGGAATGAGCAGTTCTTC,CASSVDGNEQFF
TRBV5-4,TRBD2,once,TRBJ2-3,TGTGCCAGCAGCCCCAAGACTAGCGGCATAAGCACAGATACGCAGTATTTT,CASSPKTSGISTDTQYF
TRBV6-5,TRBD1,NA,TRBJ1-4,TGTGCCAGCAGTTACCACGGACAGGGGAATGAAAAACTGTTTTTT,CASSYHGQGNEKLFF
TRBV6-5,TRBD2,NA,TRBJ2-7,TGTGCCAGCAGACGGACTAGGACTATGTACGAGCAGTACTTC,CASRRTRTMYEQYF
TRBV6-6,TRBD1,NA,TRBJ2-5,TGTGCCAGCAGTTACCAGGGGGCGCGGGAGACCCAGTACTTC,CASSYQGARETQYF
TRBV28,TRBD2,NA,TRBJ2-1,TGTGCCAGCGGAAACCCGGGACTAGCGGGACACAACAATGAGCAGTTCTTC,CASGNPGLAGHNNEQFF
TRBV5-1,NA,NA,TRBJ2-7,TGCGCCAGCAGCTCTTCCAGGGCGTACGAGCAGTACTTC,CASSSSRAYEQYF